Each of the 10 T cell receptor beta chains below was sequenced from the same sample in a study of T cell clonality in common variable immunodeficiency. Generated by immunoSEQ multiplex PCR, the TCRdb table keeps only in-frame clones and is missing some. This sample comprises tens of thousands of clones, none seen once only. Sequenced material: peripheral blood mononuclear cells. The source of these receptors is a person aged 18-70 years in good health.

This clone was observed many times. CDR3 DNA, as far as it was read: TGTGCCAGCAGCTTAGCTAGCGGGAGTTACGATGAG. Protein product: CASSLASGSYDE. The CDR3, in full, reads CASSLASGSYDEQFF. The chain uses TRBV7-8 and TRBJ2-1, with 9 nucleotides matching TRBD2. The read stops 3 residues short of the end of the CDR3; the missing end is completed from the germline J gene. V shed 0 bases, J shed 8 bases, and the junction held 5 bases outside the gene matches. The length of the CDR3 is 15 residues. CDR1 and CDR2 (germline): SGHVS, FQNEAQ.

This clone was observed many times. The read terminates 3 residues before the CDR3 end, so the remaining end is supplied by the germline J gene. The rearrangement links TRBV20-1 to TRBJ1-2; 7 positions agree with TRBD1. V dropped 5 bases and J dropped 0; count of bases not matched to a gene: 6. This CDR3 is 14 amino acids long. Germline loops: CDR1 DFQATT, CDR2 SNEGSKA (reference sequence). The sequenced CDR3 bases are TGCAGTGCTCCCCGACAGGGACCTAACTATGGC. Translated: CSAPRQGPNYG. The CDR3 in full is CSAPRQGPNYGYTF.

There are many counts of this clone. Sequencing ends 3 residues short of the CDR3 end; the germline J gene provides the rest. The chain carries TRBV20-1 and TRBJ2-5; D is perhaps TRBD1 (5 bases). This CDR3 region has 12 residues. V shed 3 bases and J shed 2 bases, with 7 bases lying between them. The V gene's germline CDR1 is DFQATT and CDR2 SNEGSKA (reference sequence). CDR3 sequence: CSASNRQETQYF. Incomplete CDR3 DNA: TGCAGTGCTAGTAACAGGCAAGAGACC.

This clone was seen many times. The read comes to an end 3 residues before the CDR3 does, leaving the germline J gene to fill in the end. The V and J genes are TRBV6-2 or TRBV6-3 and TRBJ2-7, with a tentative D call TRBD2 (5 bases). This CDR3 has 14 amino acids. CDR1 is MNHEY, CDR2 SVGEGT, per germline. Between the trimmed V and J ends, which lost 7 bases and 3 bases, there was a span of 16 bases. The covered CDR3 bases are TGTGCCAGCACCCCCCCAGCGGTTAACTACGAG. This gives the protein CASTPPAVNYE. The CDR3 in full is CASTPPAVNYEQYF.

This clone was counted many times. The read halts 3 residues ahead of the CDR3 end, with the missing end drawn from the germline J gene. This chain connects TRBV20-1 to TRBJ2-3, with unresolved D. V was trimmed by 1 base and J by 3 bases, leaving 5 bases between them. The CDR3 length is 12 residues. Germline V gives CDR1 DFQATT, CDR2 SNEGSKA (reference sequence). This CDR3 reads CSARVQTDTQYF. The CDR3 bases that were read are TGCAGTGCTAGAGTTCAGACAGATACG.

This clone has ten or more counts. The read falls 3 residues short of the CDR3 end, and the missing part is taken from the germline J gene. This chain links TRBV5-6 with TRBJ2-2; D remains unclear. Germline V CDR1 and CDR2: SGHDT, YYEEEE. Trimming stripped 0 bases from V and 4 bases from J, with 4 bases between. CDR3 length: 13 amino acids. The part of the CDR3 DNA that was read is TGTGCCAGCAGCTTGGTGCGCACCGGGGAG. Translation: CASSLVRTGE. The entire CDR3 reads CASSLVRTGELFF.

This clone was observed at least ten times. Its ends do not fully match the called genes, so a read error is possible. The read ends 3 residues shy of where the CDR3 ends; the end is completed using the germline J gene. The chain joins TRBV4-2 to TRBJ2-4, with D possibly being TRBD2 (6 bases). CDR1 LGHNA and CDR2 YNFKEQ come from the germline V gene. This CDR3 has 16 residues. CDR3 residues: CASSQEWRGAKNIQYF. The part of the CDR3 DNA that was read is TGCGCCAGCAGCCAAGAATGGCGGGGCGCCAAAAACATT.

Many counts were recorded for this clone. The CDR3 end falls 3 residues outside the read, so it is completed with the germline J gene. The V call is TRBV19, the J call TRBJ2-2, with 10 bases lining up with TRBD2. Per germline, CDR1 LNHDA and CDR2 SQIVND (reference sequence). V trimming: 2 bases; J trimming: 3 bases; junction bases outside the gene matches: 6. CDR3 length: 17 residues. CDR3 loop: CASSIWSSGGYTGELFF. CDR3 DNA, as far as it was read: TGTGCCAGTAGTATATGGTCTAGCGGGGGATACACCGGGGAG.

In this sample, this clone turned up many times. The CDR3 end lies 3 residues beyond the end of the read and is filled in from the germline J gene. The gene calls are TRBV20-1 and TRBJ2-7; 7 nucleotides agree with TRBD2. V lost 6 bases and J lost 4; bases outside the gene matches: 12. There are 14 residues in the CDR3. Germline V lookup: CDR1 DFQATT, CDR2 SNEGSKA (reference sequence). The covered CDR3 bases are TGCAGTGCGAGTGGGATAGCGGGTACTTACGAG. Its protein is CSASGIAGTYE. The complete CDR3 reads CSASGIAGTYEQYF.

This clone was seen at least ten times. The read stops 3 residues short of the end of the CDR3; the missing end is completed from the germline J gene. The V and J genes are TRBV30 and TRBJ1-5, with unresolved D. Germline CDR1 is GTSNPN and CDR2 is SVGIG (reference sequence). This CDR3 spans 12 amino acids. The DNA read from the CDR3 is TGTGCCTGGAGTGTACTTTCGCAACCC. Translated, it gives CAWSVLSQP. From start to end, the CDR3 is CAWSVLSQPQHF.